These 19 T cell receptor beta chains share one sample of origin, sequenced in a study of blood T cell repertoires in COVID-19. Generated by immunoSEQ multiplex PCR, the TCRdb table keeps only in-frame clones and is missing some. The top ten clones hold around 2% of a sample with about 230,000 clones, 65% to 90% of them seen once. The sample consisted of peripheral blood. Every receptor here comes from a man aged 40-49 years who had recovered from COVID-19.

This clone was picked up a small number of times. The chain is built from TRBV10-2 and TRBJ2-7; 7 bases are shared with TRBD2. The CDR3 has 14 amino acids. CDR1 is WSHSY, CDR2 SAAADI, per germline. V was clipped by 0 bases and J by 1 base; unmatched bases: 0. CDR3 loop: CASSESGGSYEQYF. The CDR3 DNA sequence: TGCGCCAGCAGTGAGTCGGGGGGGTCCTACGAGCAGTACTTC.

The chain uses TRBV7-9 and TRBJ1-1; 8 nucleotides align to TRBD1. Germline loops: CDR1 SEHNR, CDR2 FQNEAQ (reference sequence). With V trimmed by 2 bases and J by 6 bases, 11 bases remained unmatched. The CDR3 loop spans 16 amino acids. The CDR3 nucleotides are TGTGCCAGCAGCTTAACGGTTGGGGGACAGGTTCCTGAAGCTTTCTTT. It specifies CASSLTVGGQVPEAFF.

This chain links TRBV29-1 with TRBJ1-2; D uncertain. Germline CDR1 is SQVTM and CDR2 is ANQGSEA. This CDR3 is built from 13 residues. The CDR3 nucleotides are TGCATCGGCGGAGGAGCTCCTAACTATGGCTACACCTTC. This gives the protein CIGGGAPNYGYTF.

This chain connects TRBV4-3 to TRBJ2-3; TRBD2 aligns across 9 bases. The CDR3 runs to 16 residues. V lost 5 bases and J lost 1; bases outside the gene matches: 7. The germline gives CDR1 LGHNA, CDR2 YSLEER. Written as DNA, the CDR3 is TGCGCCAGCAGCTTCTACAGGACTAGCGGCACAGATACGCAGTATTTT. It codes for CASSFYRTSGTDTQYF.

The rearrangement links TRBV9 to TRBJ2-5; no clear D. This CDR3 has 12 amino acids. Per the germline V gene, CDR1 is SGDLS and CDR2 is YYNGEE. With 3 bases removed from V and 2 bases from J, the gap between germline ends came to 5 bases. The CDR3 DNA sequence: TGTGCCAGCAGCGCCACACAAGAGACCCAGTACTTC. The encoded protein is CASSATQETQYF.

This chain connects TRBV10-3 to TRBJ1-5, with a tentative D call TRBD1 (5 bases). Trimming removed 10 bases at V and 5 bases at J, with 18 bases between. CDR1 ENHRY and CDR2 SYGVKD come from the germline V gene. The CDR3 consists of 14 residues. The CDR3 bases are TGTGCCACGTGTGCTGGGGCATTGGATCAGCCCCAGCATTTT. Protein product: CATCAGALDQPQHF.

The chain joins TRBV6-4 to TRBJ1-1; 7 positions match TRBD1. Germline V gives CDR1 MRHNA, CDR2 SNTAGT. V shed 3 bases, J shed 5 bases, and the junction held 3 bases outside the gene matches. The CDR3 is 13 amino acids. CDR3 sequence: CASSDTGDTEAFF. CDR3 nucleotides: TGTGCCAGCAGTGATACAGGGGATACTGAAGCTTTCTTT.

V gene TRBV9 combines with J gene TRBJ1-1; 8 bases line up with TRBD1. Germline CDR1 SGDLS, CDR2 YYNGEE. Trimming at V came to 4 bases and at J to 3 bases, leaving 11 bases not matched to a gene. This CDR3 has 16 amino acids. CDR3 coding DNA: TGTGCCAGCAGCCGTGGGACAGGTCATGGTTACACTGAAGCTTTCTTT. Encoded protein: CASSRGTGHGYTEAFF.

This chain links TRBV7-9 with TRBJ2-3, with TRBD2 identical over 8 bases. V shed 1 base, J shed 2 bases, and the junction held 2 bases outside the gene matches. The CDR3 is made up of 15 amino acids. Germline values: CDR1 SEHNR, CDR2 FQNEAQ (reference sequence). The CDR3 DNA reads as TGTGCCAGCAGCTTAGAGCGGGGGCACACAGATACGCAGTATTTT. It is translated as CASSLERGHTDTQYF.

The chain carries TRBV6-5 and TRBJ2-2; TRBD1 might be the D (6 bases). CDR3 size: 13 residues. Trimming took off 8 bases at V and 7 bases at J, with 14 bases between the two ends. Per germline, CDR1 MNHEY and CDR2 SVGAGI. CDR3 in amino acids: CASSWGLGGELFF. CDR3 in DNA: TGTGCCAGCTCGTGGGGGCTCGGCGGGGAGCTGTTTTTT.

This rearrangement joins TRBV27 to TRBJ1-3, with D perhaps TRBD1 (5 bases). In germline, CDR1 is MNHEY, CDR2 SMNVEV (reference sequence). Trimming took 5 bases from V and 2 from J, leaving 7 bases between them. The CDR3 consists of 13 residues. CDR3 DNA sequence: TGTGCCAGCAGTCCAGGGCCTGGAAACACCATATATTTT. This encodes CASSPGPGNTIYF.

V gene TRBV6-5 combines with J gene TRBJ1-2; D is ambiguous. With 1 base removed from V and 6 bases from J, the gap between germline ends came to 15 bases. Germline CDR1 MNHEY, CDR2 SVGAGI. CDR3 length: 15 amino acids. The CDR3 DNA reads as TGTGCCAGCAGTTACTATGTCGGGGATAATAATGGCTACACCTTC. It translates to CASSYYVGDNNGYTF.

J is TRBJ2-7 and V is TRBV5-6, with D perhaps matching TRBD2 (5 bases). This CDR3 contains 12 residues. The germline V and J ends were trimmed by 3 bases and 7 bases, with 11 bases remaining between them. The germline V gene encodes CDR1 SGHDT and CDR2 YYEEEE. CDR3 DNA: TGTGCCAGCAGCTGGACCGGAGGAGAGCAGTACTTC. Protein product: CASSWTGGEQYF.

The rearrangement uses TRBV7-2 and TRBJ1-2; D unresolved. Germline lookup yields CDR1 SGHTA and CDR2 FQGNSA. Deletions cut 2 bases from V and 5 bases from J, with 18 bases between. The CDR3 has 16 residues. The chain's CDR3 is CASSLSRLASGYGYTF. CDR3 nucleotide sequence: TGTGCCAGCAGCTTAAGTCGATTGGCCAGCGGATATGGCTACACCTTC. Together with reference TRBV7-2 and TRBJ1-2, the CDR3 gives the full variable domain: GAGVSQSPSNKVTEKGKDVELRCDPISGHTALYWYRQSLGQGLEFLIYFQGNSAPDKSGLPSDRFSAERTGGSVSTLTIQRTQQEDSAVYLCASSLSRLASGYGYTFGSGTRLTVV.

The genes are TRBV7-6 and TRBJ1-3; TRBD1 agrees at 11 bases. This CDR3 comprises 18 residues. Germline V gene data show CDR1 as SGHVS and CDR2 as FNYEAQ. Losses at the gene ends were 7 bases for V and 1 base for J; bases not matched to a gene: 12. CDR3 sequence: CASTKNPGTGGSGNTIYF. CDR3 DNA sequence: TGTGCCAGCACCAAAAATCCCGGGACAGGGGGATCTGGAAACACCATATATTTT. Combining the CDR3 with reference TRBV7-6 and TRBJ1-3 gives the whole variable domain GAGVSQSPRYKVTKRGQDVALRCDPISGHVSLYWYRQALGQGPEFLTYFNYEAQQDKSGLPNDRFSAERPEGSISTLTIQRTEQRDSAMYRCASTKNPGTGGSGNTIYFGEGSWLTVV.

The chain carries TRBV7-2 and TRBJ2-1; TRBD2 aligns across 7 bases. V lost 5 bases, J lost 7 bases, and 8 bases stayed unmatched. Per germline, CDR1 SGHTA and CDR2 FQGNSA. The CDR3 contains 14 residues. The CDR3: CASSMGGPRNEQFF. The DNA of the CDR3 is TGTGCCAGCAGCATGGGAGGGCCTAGGAATGAGCAGTTCTTC.

V and J are TRBV5-1 and TRBJ2-3; D not resolved. The CDR3 runs 13 residues. Trimming removed 4 bases from V and 1 base from J, with 7 bases in between. Germline V gene data show CDR1 as SGHRS and CDR2 as YFSETQ. The CDR3 region is CASSPPGTDTQYF. The CDR3 DNA reads as TGCGCCAGCAGCCCCCCCGGCACAGATACGCAGTATTTT.

The chain couples TRBV28 to TRBJ2-3, with 11 bases identical to TRBD2. V lost 10 bases and J lost 1; bases outside the gene matches: 7. CDR3 size: 15 residues. Germline assignment: CDR1 MDHEN and CDR2 SYDVKM. The CDR3 DNA reads as TGTGCCACCTCCATAGCGGGGGGGGGCACAGATACGCAGTATTTT. This gives the protein CATSIAGGGTDTQYF.

The genes are TRBV7-9 and TRBJ2-1, with 9 positions matching TRBD1. CDR3 length: 18 amino acids. The germline gives CDR1 SEHNR, CDR2 FQNEAQ (reference sequence). The V gene end was trimmed by 3 bases and the J gene end by 7 bases; junction bases not matched to a gene: 16. Here the CDR3 DNA reads TGTGCCAGCAGCTTCGGGTTTGGTACGGGACAGGGTAGGAATGAGCAGTTCTTC. Translated: CASSFGFGTGQGRNEQFF.